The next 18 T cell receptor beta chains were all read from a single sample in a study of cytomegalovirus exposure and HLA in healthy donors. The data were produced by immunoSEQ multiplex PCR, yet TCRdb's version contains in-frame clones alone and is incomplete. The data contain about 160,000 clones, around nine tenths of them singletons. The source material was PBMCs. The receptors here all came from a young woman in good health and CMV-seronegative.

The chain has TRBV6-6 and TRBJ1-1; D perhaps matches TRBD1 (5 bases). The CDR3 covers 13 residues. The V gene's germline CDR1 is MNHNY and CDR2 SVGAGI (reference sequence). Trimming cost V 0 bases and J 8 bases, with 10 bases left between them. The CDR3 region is CASSYSLGQEAFF. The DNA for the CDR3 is TGTGCCAGCAGTTACTCGCTAGGACAAGAAGCTTTCTTT.

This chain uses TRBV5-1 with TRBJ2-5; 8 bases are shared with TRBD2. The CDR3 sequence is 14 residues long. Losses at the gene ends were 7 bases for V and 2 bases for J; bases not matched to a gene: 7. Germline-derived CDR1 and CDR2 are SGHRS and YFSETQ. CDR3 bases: TGCGCCAGCGCTCTGACTAGCGCGCAAGAGACCCAGTACTTC. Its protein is CASALTSAQETQYF.

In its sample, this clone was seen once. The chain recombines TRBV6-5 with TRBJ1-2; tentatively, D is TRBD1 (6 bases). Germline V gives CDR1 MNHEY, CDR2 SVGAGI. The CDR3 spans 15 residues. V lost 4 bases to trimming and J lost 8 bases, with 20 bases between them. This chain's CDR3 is CASSSLGGERVGYTF. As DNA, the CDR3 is TGTGCCAGCAGTTCCCTAGGGGGGGAACGGGTCGGCTACACCTTC.

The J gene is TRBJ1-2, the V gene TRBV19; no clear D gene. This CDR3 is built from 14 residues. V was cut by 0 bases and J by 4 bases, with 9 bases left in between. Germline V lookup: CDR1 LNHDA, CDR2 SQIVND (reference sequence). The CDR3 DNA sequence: TGTGCCAGTAGTATAGATAGTGCTGTCTATGGCTACACCTTC. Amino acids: CASSIDSAVYGYTF.

In nucleotides, the CDR3 is TGCAGCGCTGGACTAGCGGGGGACACCGGGGAGCTGTTTTTT. This sequence encodes CSAGLAGDTGELFF. The chain recombines TRBV29-1 with TRBJ2-2, with 13 bases fitting TRBD2. From germline, CDR1 is SQVTM and CDR2 ANQGSEA. The ends lost 7 bases at V and 3 bases at J; junction bases unmatched: 2. The CDR3 is 14 amino acids.

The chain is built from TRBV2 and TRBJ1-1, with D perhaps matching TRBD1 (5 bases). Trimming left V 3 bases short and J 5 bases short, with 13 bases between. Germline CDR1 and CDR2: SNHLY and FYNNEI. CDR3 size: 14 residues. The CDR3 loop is CASSEGQVRTEAFF. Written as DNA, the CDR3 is TGTGCCAGCAGTGAGGGGCAGGTGAGGACTGAAGCTTTCTTT.

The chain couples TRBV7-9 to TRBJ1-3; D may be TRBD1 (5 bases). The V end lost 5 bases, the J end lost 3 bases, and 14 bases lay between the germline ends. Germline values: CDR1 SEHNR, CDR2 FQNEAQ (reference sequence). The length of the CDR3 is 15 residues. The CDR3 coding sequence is TGTGCCAGCAGCCTCGCCGCGGGGGTTGGAAACACCATATATTTT. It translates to CASSLAAGVGNTIYF. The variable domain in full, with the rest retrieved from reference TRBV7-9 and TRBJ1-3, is DTGVSQNPRHKITKRGQNVTFRCDPISEHNRLYWYRQTLGQGPEFLTYFQNEAQLEKSRLLSDRFSAERPKGSFSTLEIQRTEQGDSAMYLCASSLAAGVGNTIYFGEGSWLTVV.

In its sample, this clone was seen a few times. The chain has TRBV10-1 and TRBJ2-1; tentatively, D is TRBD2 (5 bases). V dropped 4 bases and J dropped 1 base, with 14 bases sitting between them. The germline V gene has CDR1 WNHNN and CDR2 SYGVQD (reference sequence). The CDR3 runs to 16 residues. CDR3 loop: CASSGRPGGSYNEQFF. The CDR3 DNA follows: TGCGCCAGCAGTGGGCGTCCAGGCGGGTCCTACAATGAGCAGTTCTTC.

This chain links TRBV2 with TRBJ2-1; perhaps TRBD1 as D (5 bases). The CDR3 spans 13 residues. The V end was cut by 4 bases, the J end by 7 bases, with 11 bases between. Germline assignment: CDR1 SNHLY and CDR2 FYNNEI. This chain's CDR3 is CASSVTRENEQFF. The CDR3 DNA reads TGTGCCAGCAGTGTGACCAGGGAAAATGAGCAGTTCTTC.

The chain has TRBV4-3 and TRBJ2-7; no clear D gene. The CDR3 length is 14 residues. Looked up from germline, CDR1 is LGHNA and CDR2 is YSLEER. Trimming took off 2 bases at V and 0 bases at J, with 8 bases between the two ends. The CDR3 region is CASSQSVSSYEQYF. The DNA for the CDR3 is TGCGCCAGCAGCCAATCTGTCAGCTCCTACGAGCAGTACTTC.

DNA of the CDR3: TGTGCCAGCAGCGTCGGAGACAGAGGAAAGACCCAGTACTTC. This codes for CASSVGDRGKTQYF. The rearrangement joins TRBV9 to TRBJ2-5, with a possible D match to TRBD1 (5 bases). Germline CDR1 and CDR2: SGDLS and YYNGEE. The ends were cut back, 2 bases at V and 6 bases at J, with 14 bases in the middle. The CDR3 has 14 residues.

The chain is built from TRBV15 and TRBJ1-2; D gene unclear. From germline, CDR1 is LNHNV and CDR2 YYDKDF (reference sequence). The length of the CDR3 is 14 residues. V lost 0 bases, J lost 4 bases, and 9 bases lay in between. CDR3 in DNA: TGTGCCACCAGCAGAGAAGTAGGGAGCTATGGCTACACCTTC. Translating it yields CATSREVGSYGYTF.

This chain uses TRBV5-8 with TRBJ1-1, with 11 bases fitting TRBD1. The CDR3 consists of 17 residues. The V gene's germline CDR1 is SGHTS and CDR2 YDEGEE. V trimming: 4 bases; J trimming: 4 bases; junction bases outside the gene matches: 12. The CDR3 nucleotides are TGTGCCAGCAGCAACCGACCGGGACAGGGGGGAAGCACTGAAGCTTTCTTT. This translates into CASSNRPGQGGSTEAFF.

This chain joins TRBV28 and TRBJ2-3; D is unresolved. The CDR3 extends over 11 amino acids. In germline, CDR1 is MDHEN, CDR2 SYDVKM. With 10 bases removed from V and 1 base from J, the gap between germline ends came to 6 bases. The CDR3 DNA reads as TGTGCCACGAGAGGCACAGATACGCAGTATTTT. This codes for CATRGTDTQYF.

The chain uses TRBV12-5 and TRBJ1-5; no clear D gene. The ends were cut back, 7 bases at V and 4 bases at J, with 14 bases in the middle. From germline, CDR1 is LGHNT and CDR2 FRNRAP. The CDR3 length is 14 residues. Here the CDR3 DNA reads TGTGCTAGTGCCGGAGGAGGGTGGAATCAGCCCCAGCATTTT. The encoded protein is CASAGGGWNQPQHF.

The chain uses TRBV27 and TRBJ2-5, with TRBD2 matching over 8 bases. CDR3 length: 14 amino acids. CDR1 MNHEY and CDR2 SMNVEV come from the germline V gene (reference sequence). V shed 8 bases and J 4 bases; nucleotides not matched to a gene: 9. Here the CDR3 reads CASGTGGLIETQYF. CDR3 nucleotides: TGTGCCAGCGGGACGGGAGGGCTTATAGAGACCCAGTACTTC.

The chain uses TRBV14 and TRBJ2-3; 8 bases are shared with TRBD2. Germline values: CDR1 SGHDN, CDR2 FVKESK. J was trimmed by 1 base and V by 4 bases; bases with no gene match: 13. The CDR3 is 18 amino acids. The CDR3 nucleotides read TGTGCCAGCAGCCTTCCCCCGGGTAGCGGGGAACGCACAGATACGCAGTATTTT. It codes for CASSLPPGSGERTDTQYF.

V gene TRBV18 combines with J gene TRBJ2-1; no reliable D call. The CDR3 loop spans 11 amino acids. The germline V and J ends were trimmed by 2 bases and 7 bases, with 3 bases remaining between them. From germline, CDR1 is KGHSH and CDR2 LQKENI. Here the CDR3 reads CASSPVNEQFF. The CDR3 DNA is TGTGCCAGCTCACCAGTAAATGAGCAGTTCTTC.